The sequence of this TCR beta chain was determined in a study of blood T cells in healthy people across ages. This CDR3 contains 14 residues. Germline lookup yields CDR1 DFQATT and CDR2 SNEGSKA (reference sequence). A word on this clonotype: Its specificity is unknown.

Study-level findings and limits: With age, beta diversity per million T cells declined roughly linearly, significantly by about 37.

Donors gave about 10 milliliters of peripheral blood apiece. The authors isolated at least 7 million PBMCs per sample. Next came a second PCR, run for roughly 6 to 11 cycles, which used a sample-barcoded 5' primer along with a J-beta primer mix. TCRdb reprocessed the 5' RACE reads with MiXCR, giving one entry per CDR3 protein. Here the sample spans hundreds of thousands of distinct CDR3 sequences, approximately 52% being singletons. The TCR comes from a woman over 75 in good health. The genes are TRBV20-1 and TRBJ2-1, with 8 bases identical to TRBD2. The J call is doubtful: the DNA matches TRBJ2-7 better. Sequenced: blood. This CDR3 reads CSARIAGLYNEQYF. CDR3 bases: TGCAGTGCTAGAATAGCGGGGTTATACAATGAGCAGTACTTC.